This T cell receptor beta chain stems from a study of blood T cell repertoires in COVID-19. Overall study context: Collection of acute and convalescent COVID-19 samples took place in the United States, Italy and Spain. In each case, the material was cDNA or gDNA derived from T cells, B-cell-depleted T cells, or PBMCs.

As handled by the study authors: It was from reference gene primer amplification that nucleated cell counts were estimated. Measured with immunoSEQ multiplex PCR; TCRdb has only the in-frame clones, and not every one. Clone size and V and J calls were adopted from that table, with D and trimming inferred from the DNA. The table has under 300,000 clones, around 90% seen once. Enrolment of Seattle patients took place during active infection, and they were followed longitudinally. The germline gives CDR1 LNHDA, CDR2 SQIVND (reference sequence). Trimming removed 6 bases from V and 9 bases from J, with 27 bases in between. This CDR3 is built from 18 residues.

The chain combines TRBV19 with TRBJ1-6, with D possibly matching TRBD1 (5 bases). Material: peripheral blood. This sequence originates from a woman aged 55-69 years with COVID-19, enrolled during active disease. CDR3: CASSPPGAPAGLGSPLHF. CDR3 DNA: TGTGCCAGTAGCCCACCTGGGGCTCCTGCTGGTTTAGGTTCACCCCTCCACTTT. The whole variable domain, filled in from reference TRBV19 and TRBJ1-6, reads DGGITQSPKYLFRKEGQNVTLSCEQNLNHDAMYWYRQDPGQGLRLIYYSQIVNDFQKGDIAEGYSVSREKKESFPLTVTSAQKNPTAFYLCASSPPGAPAGLGSPLHFGNGTRLTVT.